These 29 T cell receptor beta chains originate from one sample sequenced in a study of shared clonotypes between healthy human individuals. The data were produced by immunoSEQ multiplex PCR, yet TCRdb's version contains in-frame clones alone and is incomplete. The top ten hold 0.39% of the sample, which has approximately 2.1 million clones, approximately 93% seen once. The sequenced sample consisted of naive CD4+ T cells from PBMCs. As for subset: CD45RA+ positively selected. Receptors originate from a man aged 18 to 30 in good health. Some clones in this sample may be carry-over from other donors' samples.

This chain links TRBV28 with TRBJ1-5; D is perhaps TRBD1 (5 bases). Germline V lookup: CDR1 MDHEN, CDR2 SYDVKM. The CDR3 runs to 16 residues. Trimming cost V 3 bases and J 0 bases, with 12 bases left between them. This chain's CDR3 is CASSLPGLYSNQPQHF. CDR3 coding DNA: TGTGCCAGCAGTTTGCCGGGGCTTTATAGCAATCAGCCCCAGCATTTT.

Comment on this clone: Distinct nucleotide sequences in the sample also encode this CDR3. The DNA for the CDR3 is TGTGCCAGCAGCGTAGCTACAGGGGGAAACACCATATATTTT. Amino acids: CASSVATGGNTIYF. The J gene is TRBJ1-3, the V gene TRBV9, with D possibly being TRBD1 (6 bases). Germline V gives CDR1 SGDLS, CDR2 YYNGEE. The CDR3 has 14 residues. Deletions cut 0 bases from V and 4 bases from J, with 8 bases between.

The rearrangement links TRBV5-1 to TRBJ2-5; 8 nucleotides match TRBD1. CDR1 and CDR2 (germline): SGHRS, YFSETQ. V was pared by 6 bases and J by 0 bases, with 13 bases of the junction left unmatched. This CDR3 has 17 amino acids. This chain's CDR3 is CASTRGQGSMYQETQYF. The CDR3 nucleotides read TGCGCCAGCACCCGCGGACAGGGTTCGATGTACCAAGAGACCCAGTACTTC.

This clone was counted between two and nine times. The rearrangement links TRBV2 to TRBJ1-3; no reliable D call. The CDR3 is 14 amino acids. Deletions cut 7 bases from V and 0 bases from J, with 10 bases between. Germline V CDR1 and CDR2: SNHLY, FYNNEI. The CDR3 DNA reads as TGTGCCAGCATGTACAGCCTCTCTGGAAACACCATATATTTT. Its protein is CASMYSLSGNTIYF.

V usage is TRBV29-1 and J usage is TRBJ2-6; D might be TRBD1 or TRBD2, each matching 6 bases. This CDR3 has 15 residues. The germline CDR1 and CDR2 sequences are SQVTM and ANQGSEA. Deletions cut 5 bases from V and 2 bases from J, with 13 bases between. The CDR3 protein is CSVIGGTPGANVLTF. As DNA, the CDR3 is TGCAGCGTTATTGGAGGGACACCTGGGGCCAACGTCCTGACTTTC. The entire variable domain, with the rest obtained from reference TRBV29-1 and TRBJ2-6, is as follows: SAVISQKPSRDICQRGTSLTIQCQVDSQVTMMFWYRQQPGQSLTLIATANQGSEATYESGFVIDKFPISRPNLTFSTLTVSNMSPEDSSIYLCSVIGGTPGANVLTFGAGSRLTVL.

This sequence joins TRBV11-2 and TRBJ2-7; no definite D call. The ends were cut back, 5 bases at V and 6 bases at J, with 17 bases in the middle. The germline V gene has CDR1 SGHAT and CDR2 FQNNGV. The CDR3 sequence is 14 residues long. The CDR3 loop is CASSLNLGSGEQYF. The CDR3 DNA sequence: TGTGCCAGCAGCCTGAATCTGGGGTCTGGCGAGCAGTACTTC.

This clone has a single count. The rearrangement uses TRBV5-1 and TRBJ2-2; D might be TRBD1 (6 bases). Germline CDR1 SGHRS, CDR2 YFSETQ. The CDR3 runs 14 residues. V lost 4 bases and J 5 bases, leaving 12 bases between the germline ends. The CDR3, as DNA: TGCGCCAGCAGCCGAATAGGGGGAACCGGGGAGCTGTTTTTT. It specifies CASSRIGGTGELFF.

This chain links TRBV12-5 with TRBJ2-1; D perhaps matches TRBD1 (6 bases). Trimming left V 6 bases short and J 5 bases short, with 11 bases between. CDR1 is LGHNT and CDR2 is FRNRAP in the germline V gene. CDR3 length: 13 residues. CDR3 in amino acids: CASGQDSNNEQFF. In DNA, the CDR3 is TGTGCTAGTGGCCAGGACAGCAACAATGAGCAGTTCTTC.

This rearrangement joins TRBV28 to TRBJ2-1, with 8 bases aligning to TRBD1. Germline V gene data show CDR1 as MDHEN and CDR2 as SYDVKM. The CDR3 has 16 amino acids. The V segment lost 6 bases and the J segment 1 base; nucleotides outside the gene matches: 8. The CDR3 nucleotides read TGTGCCAGCAGCCCACCAGGGGGCGCGTCCTACAATGAGCAGTTCTTC. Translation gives CASSPPGGASYNEQFF. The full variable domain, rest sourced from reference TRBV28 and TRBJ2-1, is DVKVTQSSRYLVKRTGEKVFLECVQDMDHENMFWYRQDPGLGLRLIYFSYDVKMKEKGDIPEGYSVSREKKERFSLILESASTNQTSMYLCASSPPGGASYNEQFFGPGTRLTVL.

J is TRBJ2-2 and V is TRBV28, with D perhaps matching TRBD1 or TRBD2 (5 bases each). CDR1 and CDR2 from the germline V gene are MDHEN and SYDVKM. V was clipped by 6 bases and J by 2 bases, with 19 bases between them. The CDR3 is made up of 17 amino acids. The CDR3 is CASSYPGAAYNTGELFF. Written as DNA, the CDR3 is TGTGCCAGCAGCTACCCCGGGGCGGCATATAACACCGGGGAGCTGTTTTTT.

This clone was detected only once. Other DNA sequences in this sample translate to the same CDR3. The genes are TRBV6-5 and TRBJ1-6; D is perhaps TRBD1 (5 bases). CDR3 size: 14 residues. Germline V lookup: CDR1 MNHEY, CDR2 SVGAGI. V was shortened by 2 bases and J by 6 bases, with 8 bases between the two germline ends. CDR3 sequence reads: CASSYGGANSPLHF. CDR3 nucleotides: TGTGCCAGCAGTTACGGGGGAGCTAATTCACCCCTCCACTTT.

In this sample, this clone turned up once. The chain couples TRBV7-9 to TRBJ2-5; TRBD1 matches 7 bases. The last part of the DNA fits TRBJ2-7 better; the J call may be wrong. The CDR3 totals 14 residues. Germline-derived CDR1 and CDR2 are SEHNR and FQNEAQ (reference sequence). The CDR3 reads CASSTLTGTGEQYF. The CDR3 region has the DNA TGTGCCAGCAGCACGTTGACAGGGACCGGCGAGCAGTACTTC.

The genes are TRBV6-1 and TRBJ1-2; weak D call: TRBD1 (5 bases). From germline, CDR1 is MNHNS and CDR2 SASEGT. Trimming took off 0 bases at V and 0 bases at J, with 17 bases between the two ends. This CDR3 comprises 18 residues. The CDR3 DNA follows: TGTGCCAGCAGTGAAGCGGGAGTGGGAGGGGATTCTAACTATGGCTACACCTTC. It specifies CASSEAGVGGDSNYGYTF.

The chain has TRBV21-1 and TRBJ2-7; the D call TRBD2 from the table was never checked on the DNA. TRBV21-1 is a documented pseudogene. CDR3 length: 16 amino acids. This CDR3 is CASSPLVNGRKDEQYF. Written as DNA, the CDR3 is TGTGCCAGCAGTCCCCTTGTGAACGGGAGGAAGGACGAGCAGTACTTC.

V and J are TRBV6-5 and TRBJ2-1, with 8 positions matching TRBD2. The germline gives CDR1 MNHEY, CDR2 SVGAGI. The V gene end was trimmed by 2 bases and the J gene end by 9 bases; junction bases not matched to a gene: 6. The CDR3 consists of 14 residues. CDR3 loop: CASSYLREGSEQFF. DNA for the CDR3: TGTGCCAGCAGTTACCTCCGGGAGGGAAGTGAGCAGTTCTTC.

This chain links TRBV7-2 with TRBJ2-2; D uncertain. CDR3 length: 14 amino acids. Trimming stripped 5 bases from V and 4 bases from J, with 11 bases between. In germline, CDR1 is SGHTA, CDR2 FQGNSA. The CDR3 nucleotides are TGTGCCAGCAGCCCCGGACCGACCACCGGGGAGCTGTTTTTT. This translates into CASSPGPTTGELFF.

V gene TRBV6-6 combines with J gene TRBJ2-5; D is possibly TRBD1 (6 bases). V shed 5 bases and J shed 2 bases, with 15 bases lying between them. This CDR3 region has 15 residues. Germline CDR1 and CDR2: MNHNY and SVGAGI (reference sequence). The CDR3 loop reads CASSRGQRGQETQYF. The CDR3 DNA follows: TGTGCCAGCAGTCGAGGACAGAGGGGACAAGAGACCCAGTACTTC.

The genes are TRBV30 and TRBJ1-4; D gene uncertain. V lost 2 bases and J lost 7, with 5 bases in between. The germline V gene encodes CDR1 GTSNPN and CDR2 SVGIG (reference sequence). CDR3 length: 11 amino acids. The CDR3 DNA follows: TGTGCCTGGAGTAACCGTGAAAAACTGTTTTTT. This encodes CAWSNREKLFF.

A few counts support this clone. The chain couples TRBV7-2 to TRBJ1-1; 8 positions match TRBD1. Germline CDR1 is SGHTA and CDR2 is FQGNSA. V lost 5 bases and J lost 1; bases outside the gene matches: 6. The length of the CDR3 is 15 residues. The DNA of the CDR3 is TGTGCCAGCAGCCAAACCGGGACAGGGAACACTGAAGCTTTCTTT. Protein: CASSQTGTGNTEAFF.

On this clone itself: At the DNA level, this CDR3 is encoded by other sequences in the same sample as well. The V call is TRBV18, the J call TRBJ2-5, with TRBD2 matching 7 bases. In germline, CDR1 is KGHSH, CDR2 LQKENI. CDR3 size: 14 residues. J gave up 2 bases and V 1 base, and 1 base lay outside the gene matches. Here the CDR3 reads CASSPRGGQETQYF. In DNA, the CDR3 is TGTGCCAGCTCACCACGGGGGGGACAAGAGACCCAGTACTTC.

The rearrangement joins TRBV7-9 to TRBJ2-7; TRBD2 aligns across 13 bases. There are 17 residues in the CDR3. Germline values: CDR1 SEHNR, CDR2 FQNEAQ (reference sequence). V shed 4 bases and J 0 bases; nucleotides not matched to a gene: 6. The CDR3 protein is CASSSPGTSGNSYEQYF. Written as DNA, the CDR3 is TGTGCCAGCAGCTCCCCCGGGACTAGCGGGAACTCCTACGAGCAGTACTTC.

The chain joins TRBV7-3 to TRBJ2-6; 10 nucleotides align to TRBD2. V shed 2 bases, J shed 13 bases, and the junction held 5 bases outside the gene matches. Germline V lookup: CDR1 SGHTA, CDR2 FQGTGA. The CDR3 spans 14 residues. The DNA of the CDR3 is TGTGCCAGCAGCTTAGGGACTAGCGAGAGGGTCCTGACTTTC. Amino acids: CASSLGTSERVLTF. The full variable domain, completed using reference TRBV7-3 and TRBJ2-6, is GAGVSQTPSNKVTEKGKYVELRCDPISGHTALYWYRQSLGQGPEFLIYFQGTGAADDSGLPNDRFFAVRPEGSVSTLKIQRTERGDSAVYLCASSLGTSERVLTFGAGSRLTVL.

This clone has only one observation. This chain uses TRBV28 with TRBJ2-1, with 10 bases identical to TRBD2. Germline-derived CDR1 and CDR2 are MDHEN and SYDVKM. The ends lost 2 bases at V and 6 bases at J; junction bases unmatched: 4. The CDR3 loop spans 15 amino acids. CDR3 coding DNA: TGTGCCAGCAGTTTAAGGAGCGGGAGGGCCAATGAGCAGTTCTTC. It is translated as CASSLRSGRANEQFF.

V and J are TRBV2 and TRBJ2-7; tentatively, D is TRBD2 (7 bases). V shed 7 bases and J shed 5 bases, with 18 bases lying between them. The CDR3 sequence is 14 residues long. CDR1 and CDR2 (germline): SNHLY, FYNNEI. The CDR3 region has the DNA TGTGCCAGCACCGGTGGGGGGGCTGTCGACGAGCAGTACTTC. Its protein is CASTGGGAVDEQYF.

This CDR3 is CASSFTAGGGTTDTQYF. For the CDR3, the DNA is TGTGCCAGCAGCTTCACAGCGGGAGGAGGTACCACAGATACGCAGTATTTT. The chain couples TRBV7-9 to TRBJ2-3, with 9 bases matching TRBD2. Germline V lookup: CDR1 SEHNR, CDR2 FQNEAQ (reference sequence). The CDR3 is made up of 17 amino acids. The J segment lost 2 bases and the V segment lost 3 bases, leaving 9 bases of the junction unmatched.

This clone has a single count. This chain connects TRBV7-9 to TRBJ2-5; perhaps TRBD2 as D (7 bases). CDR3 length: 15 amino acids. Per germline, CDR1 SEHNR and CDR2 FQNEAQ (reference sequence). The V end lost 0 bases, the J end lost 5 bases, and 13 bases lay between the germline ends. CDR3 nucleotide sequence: TGTGCCAGCAGCTTAGCGCGAGGGGGGGTGGAGACCCAGTACTTC. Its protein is CASSLARGGVETQYF.

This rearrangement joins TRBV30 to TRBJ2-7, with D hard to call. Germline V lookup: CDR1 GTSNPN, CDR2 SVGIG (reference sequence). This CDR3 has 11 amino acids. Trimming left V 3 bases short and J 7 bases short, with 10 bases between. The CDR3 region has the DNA TGTGCCTGGAGCCGAAACCGGGAGCAGTACTTC. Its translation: CAWSRNREQYF.

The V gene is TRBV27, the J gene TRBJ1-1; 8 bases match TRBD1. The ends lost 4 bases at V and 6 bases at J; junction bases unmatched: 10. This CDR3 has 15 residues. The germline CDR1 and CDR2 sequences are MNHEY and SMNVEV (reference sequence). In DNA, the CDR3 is TGTGCCAGCAGTTCAGGGGGCCCTGGTATCGCTGAAGCTTTCTTT. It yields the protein CASSSGGPGIAEAFF.

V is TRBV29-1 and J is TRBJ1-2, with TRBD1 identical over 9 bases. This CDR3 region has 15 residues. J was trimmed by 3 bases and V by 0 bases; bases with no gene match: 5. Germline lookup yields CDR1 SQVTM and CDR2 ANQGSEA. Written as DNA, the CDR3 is TGCAGCGTTGAAGACACAGGGGGCGCGGACTATGGCTACACCTTC. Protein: CSVEDTGGADYGYTF.